Following are 3 T cell receptor beta chains from one sample sequenced in a study of cytomegalovirus exposure and HLA in healthy donors (TCRdb year 2017). The library was obtained by the immunoSEQ multiplex PCR assay. For the multiplex PCR, a mixture combining 60 forward primers for TCR Vbeta segments and 13 reverse primers for TCR Jbeta segments was used. TCRdb obtained this table from immuneACCESS and retained in-frame rearrangements with V and J assigned. These tables miss some clones; where compared with another copy, unresolved V genes account for less than half of the shortfall, and the remainder is unexplained. This sample has 55,000 to 65,000 clones in its table, and approximately 80% of those were observed once. The ten largest clones take up 1.6% of the sample. Sequencing was done on a sample of PBMCs. These receptors originate from a human donor in good health.

V is TRBV7-2 and J is TRBJ2-1; D unresolved. The CDR3 extends over 15 amino acids. Germline V gene lookup returns CDR1 SGHTA and CDR2 FQGNSA. Between the trimmed V and J ends, which lost 0 bases and 0 bases, there was a span of 6 bases. CDR3 nucleotides: TGTGCCAGCAGCTTAGCGCGGAGCTCCTACAATGAGCAGTTCTTC. Translated, it gives CASSLARSSYNEQFF. Together with reference TRBV7-2 and TRBJ2-1, the CDR3 gives the full variable domain: GAGVSQSPSNKVTEKGKDVELRCDPISGHTALYWYRQSLGQGLEFLIYFQGNSAPDKSGLPSDRFSAERTGGSVSTLTIQRTQQEDSAVYLCASSLARSSYNEQFFGPGTRLTVL.

This clone was counted once. The CDR3 DNA reads as TGTGCCAGCAGCTTACGTTGGCAGAACACCGGGGAGCTGTTTTTT. This translates into CASSLRWQNTGELFF. The chain is built from TRBV7-8 and TRBJ2-2; D ambiguous. Trimming removed 2 bases from V and 1 base from J, with 8 bases in between. The CDR3 consists of 15 residues. Looked up from germline, CDR1 is SGHVS and CDR2 is FQNEAQ.

The chain has TRBV11-3 and TRBJ2-2; the match to TRBD2 covers 15 bases. Per the germline V gene, CDR1 is SGHNT and CDR2 is YENEEA. V trimming: 4 bases; J trimming: 9 bases; junction bases outside the gene matches: 9. The CDR3 consists of 17 residues. The CDR3 here is CASSYGLAGGLHRELFF. The CDR3 nucleotides are TGTGCCAGCAGCTACGGACTAGCGGGGGGGCTACACCGGGAGCTGTTTTTT.